A selection of T cell receptor beta chains follows, all from one sample in a study of cytomegalovirus exposure and HLA in healthy donors. Some clones are missing from TCRdb's copy, which holds only in-frame ones; the method was immunoSEQ multiplex PCR. Of 170,000 or so clones in the sample, around four fifths were seen once. Sample: PBMCs. The source is a woman between 45 and 60 years old in good health and CMV-seropositive. Each CDR3 is given with its conserved first and last residue. D genes are given only for firm matches. Not every row has a clone size; where given, it reads once, few, many or a size class.

j_call: TRBJ1-5
clone_size: NA
v_call: TRBV7-9
d_call: NA
cdr3_nt: TGTGCCAGCAGCTTAGTAGGCACAGGGAGAAGTCAGCCCCAGCATTTT
cdr3_aa: CASSLVGTGRSQPQHF

j_call: TRBJ1-5
clone_size: NA
v_call: TRBV2
d_call: NA
cdr3_nt: TGTGCCAGCAGTGAAATCAGGGGCGGCAATCAGCCCCAGCATTTT
cdr3_aa: CASSEIRGGNQPQHF

j_call: TRBJ1-4
clone_size: NA
v_call: TRBV4-2
d_call: TRBD1
cdr3_nt: TGTGCCAGCAACCAAGCCGGGACAGGGGCTGAAAAACTGTTTTTT
cdr3_aa: CASNQAGTGAEKLFF

j_call: TRBJ2-3
clone_size: NA
v_call: TRBV5-4
d_call: NA
cdr3_nt: TGTGCCAGCAGCTTGGAAGCTAGCGGCACAGATACGCAGTATTTT
cdr3_aa: CASSLEASGTDTQYF

j_call: TRBJ2-1
clone_size: NA
v_call: TRBV2
d_call: TRBD1
cdr3_nt: TGTGCCAGCACTAAGACAGGGCTCAATGAGCAGTTCTTC
cdr3_aa: CASTKTGLNEQFF

j_call: TRBJ2-3
clone_size: NA
v_call: TRBV5-4
d_call: TRBD2
cdr3_nt: TGTGCCAGCAGCTTAGAGCCTAGCGGGGCTGGCACAGATACGCAGTATTTT
cdr3_aa: CASSLEPSGAGTDTQYF

j_call: TRBJ1-4
clone_size: NA
v_call: TRBV6-5
d_call: TRBD1
cdr3_nt: TGTGCCAGCAGTGCCGGGGACAGGAATGAAAAACTGTTTTTT
cdr3_aa: CASSAGDRNEKLFF

j_call: TRBJ1-3
clone_size: once
v_call: TRBV9
d_call: NA
cdr3_nt: TGTGCCAGCAGCGGACGTGACGGGTCCTCTGGAAACACCATATATTTT
cdr3_aa: CASSGRDGSSGNTIYF

j_call: TRBJ1-2
clone_size: NA
v_call: TRBV28
d_call: NA
cdr3_nt: TGTGCCAGCATCTGGGCAAATGGTGTCTATGGCTACACCTTC
cdr3_aa: CASIWANGVYGYTF

j_call: TRBJ2-7
clone_size: NA
v_call: TRBV5-1
d_call: NA
cdr3_nt: TGCGCCAGCAGCTCCGAAGGGGACTACGAGCAGTACTTC
cdr3_aa: CASSSEGDYEQYF

j_call: TRBJ2-7
clone_size: NA
v_call: TRBV5-1
d_call: TRBD1
cdr3_nt: TGCGCCAGCAGCACGACAGGGGGATCCTACGAGCAGTACTTC
cdr3_aa: CASSTTGGSYEQYF

j_call: TRBJ2-5
clone_size: NA
v_call: TRBV7-3
d_call: NA
cdr3_nt: TGTGCCAGCAGTGGGGGGGCGGGAGAGACCCAGTACTTC
cdr3_aa: CASSGGAGETQYF

j_call: TRBJ2-7
clone_size: NA
v_call: TRBV6-5
d_call: TRBD1
cdr3_nt: TGTGCCAGCAGCGGGACAGGGGGTCGGTCCGAGCAGTACTTC
cdr3_aa: CASSGTGGRSEQYF

j_call: TRBJ2-7
clone_size: NA
v_call: TRBV7-9
d_call: TRBD2
cdr3_nt: TGTGCCAGCAGCGGTCGATCAGGGCGGGAGATCCATGAGCAGTACTTC
cdr3_aa: CASSGRSGREIHEQYF

j_call: TRBJ1-5
clone_size: NA
v_call: TRBV28
d_call: TRBD1
cdr3_nt: TGTGCCAGCAGGGACAGGTGGGGCAATCAGCCCCAGCATTTT
cdr3_aa: CASRDRWGNQPQHF

j_call: TRBJ2-7
clone_size: NA
v_call: TRBV5-1
d_call: TRBD1
cdr3_nt: TGCGCCAGCACCTTTGTAGGACAGGGTTACGAGCAGTACTTC
cdr3_aa: CASTFVGQGYEQYF

j_call: TRBJ1-5
clone_size: NA
v_call: TRBV19
d_call: NA
cdr3_nt: TGTGCCAGTAGTACCTTCGAGGGCAGACCCCAGCATTTT
cdr3_aa: CASSTFEGRPQHF

j_call: TRBJ2-6
clone_size: NA
v_call: TRBV9
d_call: NA
cdr3_nt: TGTGCCAGCAGCGTAGCGCGGGCAGGCCTCTCTGGGGCCAACGTCCTGACTTTC
cdr3_aa: CASSVARAGLSGANVLTF

j_call: TRBJ2-7
clone_size: NA
v_call: TRBV27
d_call: TRBD2
cdr3_nt: TGTGCCACTCACGGGACTAGCCGGTACGAGCAGTACTTC
cdr3_aa: CATHGTSRYEQYF

j_call: TRBJ2-7
clone_size: NA
v_call: TRBV6-5
d_call: TRBD2
cdr3_nt: TGTGTCACGGGGACTACCTACGAGCAGTACTTC
cdr3_aa: CVTGTTYEQYF

j_call: TRBJ1-1
clone_size: few
v_call: TRBV19
d_call: NA
cdr3_nt: TGTGCCAGTATTAGACTGTACACTGAAGCTTTCTTT
cdr3_aa: CASIRLYTEAFF

j_call: TRBJ2-1
clone_size: NA
v_call: TRBV12-5
d_call: NA
cdr3_nt: TGTGCTAGTGGTTTGATAGGCAGGAATGAGCAGTTCTTC
cdr3_aa: CASGLIGRNEQFF

j_call: TRBJ2-2
clone_size: NA
v_call: TRBV5-4
d_call: NA
cdr3_nt: TGTGCCAGCAGCCCCCCGGAGCGGCGGAACACCGGGGAGCTGTTTTTT
cdr3_aa: CASSPPERRNTGELFF

j_call: TRBJ1-3
clone_size: NA
v_call: TRBV28
d_call: TRBD1
cdr3_nt: TGTGCCAGCAACAGGGGCTCTGGAAACACCATATATTTT
cdr3_aa: CASNRGSGNTIYF

j_call: TRBJ1-2
clone_size: once
v_call: TRBV7-2
d_call: NA
cdr3_nt: TGTGCCAGCAGCTTAGCGCGTCCGACCGGGGGCTACACCTTC
cdr3_aa: CASSLARPTGGYTF

j_call: TRBJ2-2
clone_size: few
v_call: TRBV27
d_call: TRBD2
cdr3_nt: TGTGCCAGCAGTTTATGGGGGGGGGCGAACACCGGGGAGCTGTTTTTT
cdr3_aa: CASSLWGGANTGELFF

j_call: TRBJ2-1
clone_size: NA
v_call: TRBV9
d_call: NA
cdr3_nt: TGTGCCAGCGGAGGGAACAATGAGCAGTTCTTC
cdr3_aa: CASGGNNEQFF

j_call: TRBJ1-5
clone_size: NA
v_call: TRBV6-1
d_call: TRBD1
cdr3_nt: TGTGCCAGCAGCACCGAGGGGGCAAGTCAGCCCCAGCATTTT
cdr3_aa: CASSTEGASQPQHF

j_call: TRBJ2-2
clone_size: NA
v_call: TRBV7-3
d_call: NA
cdr3_nt: TGTGCCAGCAGCCGGACAGCCCCCGGGGAGCTGTTTTTT
cdr3_aa: CASSRTAPGELFF

j_call: TRBJ2-4
clone_size: few
v_call: TRBV4-3
d_call: NA
cdr3_nt: TGCGCCAGCAGCCAAGATTCAGTAGCCAAAAACATTCAGTACTTC
cdr3_aa: CASSQDSVAKNIQYF

j_call: TRBJ2-7
clone_size: NA
v_call: TRBV4-2
d_call: TRBD1
cdr3_nt: TGTGCCAGCAGCCAAGTGAGCGGGACAGGGTACGAGCAGTACTTC
cdr3_aa: CASSQVSGTGYEQYF

j_call: TRBJ1-2
clone_size: few
v_call: TRBV7-2
d_call: NA
cdr3_nt: TGTGCCAGCAGCGCGAGAGCGACAGGCTATGGCTACACCTTC
cdr3_aa: CASSARATGYGYTF

j_call: TRBJ2-3
clone_size: NA
v_call: TRBV5-4
d_call: TRBD1
cdr3_nt: TGTGCCAGCAGCCGGGACAGAGGGAGCACAGATACGCAGTATTTT
cdr3_aa: CASSRDRGSTDTQYF

j_call: TRBJ1-4
clone_size: NA
v_call: TRBV25-1
d_call: NA
cdr3_nt: TGTGCCAGCAGTGAAGCTGGAAGGGGTTGGGAAAAACTGTTTTTT
cdr3_aa: CASSEAGRGWEKLFF

j_call: TRBJ1-1
clone_size: NA
v_call: TRBV5-1
d_call: TRBD1
cdr3_nt: TGCGCCAGCAGCGGGACAGGGGGCGCGGGCACTGAAGCTTTCTTT
cdr3_aa: CASSGTGGAGTEAFF

j_call: TRBJ2-1
clone_size: NA
v_call: TRBV9
d_call: NA
cdr3_nt: TGTGCCAGCAGCGCGGACGGGGGTATGGGCAATGAGCAGTTCTTC
cdr3_aa: CASSADGGMGNEQFF